Presented here are 2 T cell receptor beta chains from one specimen sequenced in a study of cytomegalovirus exposure and HLA in healthy donors. This PCR relied on a set of 60 Vbeta primers and 13 Jbeta primers. Clones were read by immunoSEQ multiplex PCR, and TCRdb kept only the in-frame ones, dropping some. The sample includes approximately 290,000 clones, about four fifths of them seen just once. The sample was PBMCs. Every receptor here comes from a girl aged 2-10 years in good health and CMV-seronegative.

The rearrangement joins TRBV5-1 to TRBJ1-2; TRBD1 might be the D (5 bases). Germline-derived CDR1 and CDR2 are SGHRS and YFSETQ. The V end was cut by 0 bases, the J end by 3 bases, with 15 bases between. The length of the CDR3 is 16 residues. CDR3 sequence reads: CASSLDGQGGDYGYTF. DNA of the CDR3: TGCGCCAGCAGCTTGGACGGTCAGGGAGGTGACTATGGCTACACCTTC.

The chain joins TRBV6-1 to TRBJ2-5; 8 nucleotides align to TRBD1. The DNA end favors TRBJ2-7, so the J call may be wrong. This CDR3 comprises 15 residues. The V gene's germline CDR1 is MNHNS and CDR2 SASEGT. CDR3 protein: CASSDLGQGYYEQYF. The CDR3 DNA follows: TGTGCCAGCAGTGATCTAGGACAGGGCTACTACGAGCAGTACTTC.